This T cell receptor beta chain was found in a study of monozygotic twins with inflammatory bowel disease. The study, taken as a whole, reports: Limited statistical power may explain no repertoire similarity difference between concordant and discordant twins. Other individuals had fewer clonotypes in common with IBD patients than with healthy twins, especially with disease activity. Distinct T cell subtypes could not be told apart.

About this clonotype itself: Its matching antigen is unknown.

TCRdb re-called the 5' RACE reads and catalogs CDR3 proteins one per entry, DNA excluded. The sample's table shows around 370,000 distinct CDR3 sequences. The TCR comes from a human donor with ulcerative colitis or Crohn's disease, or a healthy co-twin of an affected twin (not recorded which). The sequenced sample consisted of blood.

CDR3: CASRTLLGLAEVDEQFF. The chain carries TRBV6-1 and TRBJ2-1; there is no DNA to check the TCRdb D call of TRBD2. The CDR3 is 17 residues long. Germline assignment: CDR1 MNHNS and CDR2 SASEGT.